These 24 T cell receptor beta chains came from one sample sequenced in a study of human T cells and chemical hapten exposure. Time point noted: patch test 3, about 24 weeks after DPC sensitization. The sample's treatment: therapeutic diphenylcyclopropenone sensitization with weekly scalp DPC. TCRdb reprocessed the RACE reads with MiXCR, giving one entry per CDR3 protein. This repertoire shows some 60,000 distinct CDR3 sequences, roughly an eighth found once; its top ten account for 2.4%. The sequencing here drew on whole blood, taken in connection with sensitization to the hapten diphenylcyclopropenone (DPC). These receptors were taken from a man aged 25-45 years with alopecia areata. Some clones in this sample may be carry-over from other donors' samples.

This chain links TRBV28 with TRBJ2-7; 7 bases map to TRBD1. The germline CDR1 and CDR2 sequences are MDHEN and SYDVKM. The CDR3 is made up of 14 amino acids. Trimming removed 5 bases from V and 3 bases from J; junction bases left unmatched: 7. The CDR3 reads CASSPPGTVYEQYF. CDR3 coding DNA: TGTGCCAGCAGTCCCCCCGGGACAGTCTACGAGCAGTACTTC.

This clonotype was observed a handful of times. J is TRBJ2-1 and V is TRBV6-5; 9 bases are a match to TRBD1. With V trimmed by 0 bases and J by 4 bases, 4 bases remained unmatched. The V gene's germline CDR1 is MNHEY and CDR2 SVGAGI. The CDR3 has 16 residues. The CDR3 loop is CASSYSGTGSYNEQFF. The DNA of the CDR3 is TGTGCCAGCAGTTACTCGGGGACAGGGAGTTACAATGAGCAGTTCTTC.

This clonotype appeared a few times. CDR3 sequence: CASSGTGSPLHF. CDR3 sequence (DNA): TGTGCCAGCAGTGGGACAGGGTCACCCCTCCACTTT. V and J are TRBV25-1 and TRBJ1-6, with 8 bases that match TRBD1. This CDR3 spans 12 amino acids. Trimming cost V 4 bases and J 10 bases; bases outside gene matches: 0. The germline V gene has CDR1 MGHDK and CDR2 SYGVNS.

This chain links TRBV29-1 with TRBJ1-1; D remains ambiguous. The germline V and J ends were trimmed by 4 bases and 1 base, with 10 bases remaining between them. Germline lookup yields CDR1 SQVTM and CDR2 ANQGSEA. CDR3 size: 13 residues. The chain's CDR3 is CSVAGRANTEAFF. As DNA, the CDR3 is TGCAGCGTTGCGGGCAGAGCGAACACTGAAGCTTTCTTT.

This clonotype was observed many times. The chain links TRBV4-1 to TRBJ2-7; the match to TRBD1 covers 7 bases. CDR1 and CDR2 from the germline V gene are MGHRA and YSYEKL. Unmatched junction bases numbered 9, after V lost 2 bases and J lost 5 bases. The CDR3 spans 15 residues. CDR3 amino acids: CASSQPGTDSDEQYF. The CDR3 DNA reads as TGCGCCAGCAGCCAACCCGGGACAGACTCGGACGAGCAGTACTTC.

The genes are TRBV28 and TRBJ2-7; D might be TRBD1 or TRBD2, each matching 5 bases. Germline V CDR1 and CDR2: MDHEN, SYDVKM. The CDR3 covers 14 residues. V lost 5 bases, J lost 6 bases, and 17 bases lay in between. The CDR3 sequence is CASSTGTPYLEQYF. CDR3 sequence (DNA): TGTGCCAGCAGTACCGGGACCCCTTATCTCGAGCAGTACTTC.

The table lists this clonotype with a few counts. The chain links TRBV9 to TRBJ2-5; TRBD2 might be the D (6 bases). The ends were cut back, 0 bases at V and 2 bases at J, with 11 bases in the middle. The CDR3 has 15 amino acids. Germline loops: CDR1 SGDLS, CDR2 YYNGEE. The CDR3 DNA is TGTGCCAGCAGCGTAGGGACTATACTTCAAGAGACCCAGTACTTC. Its translation is CASSVGTILQETQYF.

This clonotype was seen repeatedly, ten times or more. V usage is TRBV28 and J usage is TRBJ1-5; D gene unclear. Germline loops: CDR1 MDHEN, CDR2 SYDVKM. This CDR3 comprises 16 residues. With 3 bases removed from V and 2 bases from J, the gap between germline ends came to 14 bases. CDR3 region: CASSLGREFGNQPQHF. DNA for the CDR3: TGTGCCAGCAGTTTGGGCAGAGAATTTGGCAATCAGCCCCAGCATTTT.

This clonotype was found many times. The CDR3 protein is CATSATSRAVNEQFF. CDR3 coding DNA: TGTGCCACCAGTGCCACGTCCAGGGCTGTAAATGAGCAGTTCTTC. V and J are TRBV24-1 and TRBJ2-1; the D gene is possibly TRBD1 (5 bases). From germline, CDR1 is KGHDR and CDR2 SFDVKD. This CDR3 spans 15 amino acids. The ends were cut back, 5 bases at V and 7 bases at J, with 17 bases in the middle.

This clonotype was observed a handful of times. This chain connects TRBV29-1 to TRBJ2-1; 10 nucleotides agree with TRBD2. From germline, CDR1 is SQVTM and CDR2 ANQGSEA. The junction had 9 bases not matched to a gene; V was cut back by 4 bases and J by 6 bases. The CDR3 has 15 amino acids. This CDR3 reads CSVVAGTSVANEQFF. In nucleotides, the CDR3 is TGCAGCGTTGTCGCCGGGACTAGCGTCGCCAATGAGCAGTTCTTC.

Ten or more counts support this clonotype. The rearrangement links TRBV9 to TRBJ2-3; unclear D gene. The CDR3 runs to 15 residues. The germline V gene encodes CDR1 SGDLS and CDR2 YYNGEE. V gave up 0 bases and J gave up 0 bases, with 8 bases separating them. The CDR3 sequence is CASSVGQASTDTQYF. The CDR3 DNA reads TGTGCCAGCAGCGTAGGGCAGGCGAGCACAGATACGCAGTATTTT.

The chain combines TRBV7-2 with TRBJ2-3, with TRBD1 as a possible D gene (6 bases). V lost 3 bases to trimming and J lost 1 base, with 14 bases between them. Germline assignment: CDR1 SGHTA and CDR2 FQGNSA. The CDR3 totals 16 residues. For the CDR3, the DNA is TGTGCCAGCAGCTTTTTACCGGCAGGGGGCACAGATACGCAGTATTTT. The encoded protein is CASSFLPAGGTDTQYF.

This clonotype was observed many times. V usage is TRBV5-5 and J usage is TRBJ2-7; no firm D call. Germline CDR1 is SGHKS and CDR2 is YYEKEE (reference sequence). The CDR3 contains 12 residues. The ends were cut back, 3 bases at V and 0 bases at J, with 4 bases in the middle. Here the CDR3 DNA reads TGTGCCAGCAGCTGGACCTCCTACGAGCAGTACTTC. Encoded protein: CASSWTSYEQYF.

Ten or more counts support this clonotype. This chain connects TRBV29-1 to TRBJ2-7, with unresolved D. CDR3 length: 12 amino acids. Germline loops: CDR1 SQVTM, CDR2 ANQGSEA. Trimming took 4 bases from V and 2 from J, leaving 9 bases between them. The CDR3 reads CSVGKGTYEQYF. The CDR3 bases are TGCAGCGTTGGAAAGGGTACCTACGAGCAGTACTTC.

The table lists this clonotype with many counts. This chain uses TRBV20-1 with TRBJ2-6; D gene unclear. V gave up 1 base and J gave up 0 bases, with 4 bases separating them. CDR1 is DFQATT, CDR2 SNEGSKA, per germline (reference sequence). This CDR3 is built from 14 residues. CDR3 in DNA: TGCAGTGCTAGAGGGGGCTCTGGGGCCAACGTCCTGACTTTC. Translation: CSARGGSGANVLTF.

This clonotype was recorded a few times. This chain uses TRBV29-1 with TRBJ2-2; the D gene is possibly TRBD1 (6 bases). This CDR3 contains 11 residues. The germline CDR1 and CDR2 sequences are SQVTM and ANQGSEA. V was cut by 5 bases and J by 6 bases, with 7 bases left in between. The CDR3 DNA is TGCAGCGTTAGGGGGTCCGGGGAGCTGTTTTTT. This encodes CSVRGSGELFF.

As concerns this clonotype: A much larger clone lies a single base off, so this may be a read error. This chain uses TRBV2 with TRBJ1-1, with a tentative D call TRBD1 (5 bases). The CDR3 length is 13 residues. Germline V CDR1 and CDR2: SNHLY, FYNNEI. The CDR3 reads CVSRAGANTEAFF. CDR3 bases: TGTGTCAGCAGGGCGGGAGCCAACACTGAAGCTTTCTTT.

The table lists this clonotype with a count of one. This chain uses TRBV2 with TRBJ2-1, with TRBD2 as a possible D gene (6 bases). V gave up 3 bases and J gave up 2 bases, with 8 bases separating them. The V gene's germline CDR1 is SNHLY and CDR2 FYNNEI. The CDR3 consists of 14 residues. CDR3 sequence (DNA): TGTGCCAGCAGTGATTCGGGGGCCTACAATGAGCAGTTCTTC. Residues: CASSDSGAYNEQFF.

This clonotype occurred a few times. The chain uses TRBV9 and TRBJ1-1; D not certain. CDR1 SGDLS and CDR2 YYNGEE come from the germline V gene. The CDR3 length is 13 residues. Trimming took off 3 bases at V and 6 bases at J, with 12 bases between the two ends. The CDR3 sequence is CASSAAITAEAFF. For the CDR3, the DNA is TGTGCCAGCAGCGCAGCGATCACAGCTGAAGCTTTCTTT.

This clonotype was seen many times. V and J are TRBV27 and TRBJ1-1; 8 bases match TRBD1. CDR1 is MNHEY and CDR2 is SMNVEV in the germline V gene (reference sequence). V trimming: 5 bases; J trimming: 5 bases; junction bases outside the gene matches: 7. The CDR3 spans 14 residues. The CDR3 is CASSVDRVGTEAFF. The CDR3 DNA reads TGTGCCAGCAGTGTGGACAGGGTGGGGACTGAAGCTTTCTTT.

V is TRBV11-2 and J is TRBJ1-4; D not resolved. The CDR3 length is 13 residues. Per the germline V gene, CDR1 is SGHAT and CDR2 is FQNNGV. V shed 4 bases and J shed 8 bases, with 11 bases lying between them. In nucleotides, the CDR3 is TGTGCCAGCAGCTCTCTCCCCGGCGAAAAACTGTTTTTT. It yields the protein CASSSLPGEKLFF.

V usage is TRBV7-9 and J usage is TRBJ2-1; 11 bases map to TRBD2. The J segment lost 5 bases and the V segment lost 6 bases, leaving 12 bases of the junction unmatched. This CDR3 region has 17 residues. The germline V gene encodes CDR1 SEHNR and CDR2 FQNEAQ (reference sequence). DNA of the CDR3: TGTGCCAGCAGACACGATCCCGGGACTAGCGGTGACAATGAGCAGTTCTTC. Translation gives CASRHDPGTSGDNEQFF.

This chain uses TRBV6-5 with TRBJ1-4; 8 bases match TRBD1. Trimming at V came to 2 bases and at J to 6 bases, leaving 11 bases not matched to a gene. Germline V gives CDR1 MNHEY, CDR2 SVGAGI. CDR3 size: 17 residues. The CDR3 here is CASSYQENRGDHEKLFF. The CDR3 DNA reads as TGTGCCAGCAGTTACCAAGAGAACAGGGGGGATCATGAAAAACTGTTTTTT.

This sequence joins TRBV2 and TRBJ1-2; 8 positions agree with TRBD1. Germline lookup yields CDR1 SNHLY and CDR2 FYNNEI. Germline trimming cut 9 bases from V and 2 bases from J; bases unmatched to any gene: 11. There are 15 residues in the CDR3. The CDR3 nucleotides are TGTGCCAGTCTGGCGGCAGGGGGCTTGAACTATGGCTACACCTTC. This codes for CASLAAGGLNYGYTF.